This T cell receptor (beta chain) was observed in a study of cytomegalovirus exposure and HLA in healthy donors. The PCR had 60 Vbeta and 13 Jbeta primers. The protocol was immunoSEQ multiplex PCR, while the TCRdb copy is restricted to in-frame clones and leaves out a portion. The sample has about 180,000 clones, less than 85% seen once; the top ten hold 1%. Trimming cost V 5 bases and J 7 bases; bases outside gene matches: 2. The CDR3 is 13 residues long. Per the germline V gene, CDR1 is SGHTA and CDR2 is FQGNSA. J is TRBJ2-4 and V is TRBV7-2, with TRBD1 matching over 10 bases. Sequencing used PBMCs. The receptor's source is a boy between 2 and 10 years old in good health and CMV-seronegative. The CDR3 nucleotides read TGTGCCAGCAGCGCGGGACAGGGGAACATTCAGTACTTC. Encoded protein: CASSAGQGNIQYF.